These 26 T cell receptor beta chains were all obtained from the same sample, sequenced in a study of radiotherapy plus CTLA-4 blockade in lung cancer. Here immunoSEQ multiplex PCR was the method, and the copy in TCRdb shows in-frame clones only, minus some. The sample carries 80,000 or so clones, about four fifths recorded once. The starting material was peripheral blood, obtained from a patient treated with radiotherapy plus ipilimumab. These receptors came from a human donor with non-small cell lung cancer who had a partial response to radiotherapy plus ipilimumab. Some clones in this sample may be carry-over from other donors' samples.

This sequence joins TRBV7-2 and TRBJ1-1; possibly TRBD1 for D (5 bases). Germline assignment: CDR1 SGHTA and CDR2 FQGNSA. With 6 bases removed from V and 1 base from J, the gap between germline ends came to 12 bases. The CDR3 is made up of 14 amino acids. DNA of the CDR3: TGTGCCAGCAGTACCCAGGGTCGGAACACTGAAGCTTTCTTT. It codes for CASSTQGRNTEAFF.

The CDR3 reads CASSPGQGARSNQPQHF. The CDR3 DNA reads as TGTGCCAGCTCACCGGGACAGGGGGCTAGGAGCAATCAGCCCCAGCATTTT. This rearrangement joins TRBV18 to TRBJ1-5, with 12 bases lining up with TRBD1. The CDR3 length is 17 residues. CDR1 is KGHSH and CDR2 is LQKENI in the germline V gene. V shed 3 bases, J shed 1 base, and the junction held 4 bases outside the gene matches.

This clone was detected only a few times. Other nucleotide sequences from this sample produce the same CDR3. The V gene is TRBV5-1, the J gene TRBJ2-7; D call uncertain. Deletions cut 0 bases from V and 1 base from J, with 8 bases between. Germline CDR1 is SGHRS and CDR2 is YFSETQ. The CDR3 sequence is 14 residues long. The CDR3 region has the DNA TGCGCCAGCAGCTTGGCCCCGGGTTCCTACGAGCAGTACTTC. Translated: CASSLAPGSYEQYF.

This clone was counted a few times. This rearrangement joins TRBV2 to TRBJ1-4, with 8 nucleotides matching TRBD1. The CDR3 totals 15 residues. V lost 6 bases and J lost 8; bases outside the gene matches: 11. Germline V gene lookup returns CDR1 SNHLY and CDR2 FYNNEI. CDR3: CASSFGDRGMEKLFF. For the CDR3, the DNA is TGTGCCAGCAGCTTCGGCGACAGGGGTATGGAAAAACTGTTTTTT.

Here the CDR3 reads CASSADVDRNTLKEQFF. In DNA, the CDR3 is TGCGCCAGCAGCGCGGATGTGGATCGCAACACTCTGAAGGAGCAGTTCTTC. V usage is TRBV5-1 and J usage is TRBJ2-1; D unresolved. V dropped 4 bases and J dropped 10 bases, with 27 bases sitting between them. The CDR3 runs 17 residues. Germline-derived CDR1 and CDR2 are SGHRS and YFSETQ.

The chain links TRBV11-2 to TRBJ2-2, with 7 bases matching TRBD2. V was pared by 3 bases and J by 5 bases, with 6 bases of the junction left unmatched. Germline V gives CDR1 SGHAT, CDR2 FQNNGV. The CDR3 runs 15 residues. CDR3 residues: CASSFGAGNTGELFF. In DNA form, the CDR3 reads TGTGCCAGCAGCTTCGGAGCGGGAAATACCGGGGAGCTGTTTTTT.

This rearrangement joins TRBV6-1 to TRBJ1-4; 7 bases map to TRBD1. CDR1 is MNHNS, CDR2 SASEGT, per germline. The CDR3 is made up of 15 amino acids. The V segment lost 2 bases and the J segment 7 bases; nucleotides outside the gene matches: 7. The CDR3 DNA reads TGTGCCAGCAGTGAAAACAGGGGCTATGGTGAAAAACTGTTTTTT. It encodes CASSENRGYGEKLFF.

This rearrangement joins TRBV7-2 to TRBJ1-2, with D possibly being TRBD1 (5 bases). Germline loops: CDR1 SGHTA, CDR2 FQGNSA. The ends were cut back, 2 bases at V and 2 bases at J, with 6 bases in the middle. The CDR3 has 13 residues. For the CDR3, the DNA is TGTGCCAGCAGCTTATACAGGAACTATGGCTACACCTTC. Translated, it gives CASSLYRNYGYTF.

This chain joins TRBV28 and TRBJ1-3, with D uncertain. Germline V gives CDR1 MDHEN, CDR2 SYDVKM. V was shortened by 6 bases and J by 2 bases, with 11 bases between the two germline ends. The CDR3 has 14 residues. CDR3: CASRVGRTGNTIYF. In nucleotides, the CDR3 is TGTGCCAGCAGGGTCGGGAGGACTGGAAACACCATATATTTT.

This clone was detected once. The CDR3 DNA reads as TGTGCCAGCAGCGTCACAGGGGGCGAAAATTCACCCCTCCACTTT. Its translation is CASSVTGGENSPLHF. This chain joins TRBV9 and TRBJ1-6; 9 positions agree with TRBD1. CDR1 is SGDLS, CDR2 YYNGEE, per germline. This CDR3 spans 15 amino acids. The J segment lost 7 bases and the V segment lost 2 bases, leaving 4 bases of the junction unmatched.

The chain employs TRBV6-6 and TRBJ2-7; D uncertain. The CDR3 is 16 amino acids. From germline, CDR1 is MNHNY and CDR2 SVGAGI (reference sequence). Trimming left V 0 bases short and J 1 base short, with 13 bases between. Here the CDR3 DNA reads TGTGCCAGCAGTTACTCAGGAGTAATCGGTTCCTACGAGCAGTACTTC. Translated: CASSYSGVIGSYEQYF.

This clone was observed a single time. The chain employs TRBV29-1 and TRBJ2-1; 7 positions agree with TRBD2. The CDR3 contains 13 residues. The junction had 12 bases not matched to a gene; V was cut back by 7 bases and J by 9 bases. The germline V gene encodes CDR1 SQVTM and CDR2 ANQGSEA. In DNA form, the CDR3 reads TGCAGCGCCTTAATGGGGGGGGGAGGTGAGCAGTTCTTC. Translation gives CSALMGGGGEQFF.

CDR3 region: CSADDSQNTEAFF. The CDR3 nucleotides read TGCAGCGCCGATGACAGCCAGAACACTGAAGCTTTCTTT. The chain recombines TRBV29-1 with TRBJ1-1; TRBD1 is a possible D gene (5 bases). Trimming stripped 7 bases from V and 1 base from J, with 13 bases between. The CDR3 covers 13 residues. Germline CDR1 is SQVTM and CDR2 is ANQGSEA.

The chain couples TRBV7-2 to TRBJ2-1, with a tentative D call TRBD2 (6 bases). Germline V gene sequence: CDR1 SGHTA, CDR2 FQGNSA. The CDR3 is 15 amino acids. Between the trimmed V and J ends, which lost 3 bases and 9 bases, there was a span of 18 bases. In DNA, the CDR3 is TGTGCCAGCAGCTTCAGTGGGACTCGGGGGAGTGAGCAGTTCTTC. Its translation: CASSFSGTRGSEQFF.

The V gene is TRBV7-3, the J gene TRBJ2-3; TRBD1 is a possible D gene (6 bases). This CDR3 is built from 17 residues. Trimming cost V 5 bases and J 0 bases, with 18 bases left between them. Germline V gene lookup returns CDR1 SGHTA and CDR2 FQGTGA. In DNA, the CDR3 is TGTGCCAGCAGCCTGATTCCCACAGGGCGTAGCACAGATACGCAGTATTTT. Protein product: CASSLIPTGRSTDTQYF.

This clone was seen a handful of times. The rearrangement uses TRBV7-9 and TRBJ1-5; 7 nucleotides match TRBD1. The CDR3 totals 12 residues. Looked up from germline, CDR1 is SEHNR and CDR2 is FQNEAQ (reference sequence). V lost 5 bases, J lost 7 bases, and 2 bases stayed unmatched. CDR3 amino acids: CASSTGVQPQHF. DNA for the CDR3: TGTGCCAGCAGCACAGGGGTACAGCCCCAGCATTTT. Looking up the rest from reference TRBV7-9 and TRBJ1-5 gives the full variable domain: DTGVSQNPRHKITKRGQNVTFRCDPISEHNRLYWYRQTLGQGPEFLTYFQNEAQLEKSRLLSDRFSAERPKGSFSTLEIQRTEQGDSAMYLCASSTGVQPQHFGDGTRLSIL.

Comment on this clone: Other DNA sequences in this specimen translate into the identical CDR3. The CDR3 sequence is CASSLAGTGELFF. CDR3 nucleotide sequence: TGCGCCAGCAGCTTGGCAGGAACCGGGGAGCTGTTTTTT. The chain recombines TRBV5-1 with TRBJ2-2; no reliable D call. The germline V gene has CDR1 SGHRS and CDR2 YFSETQ. The CDR3 is made up of 13 amino acids. V lost 0 bases to trimming and J lost 5 bases, with 5 bases between them. Full variable domain (outside the CDR3, taken from reference TRBV5-1 and TRBJ2-2): KAGVTQTPRYLIKTRGQQVTLSCSPISGHRSVSWYQQTPGQGLQFLFEYFSETQRNKGNFPGRFSGRQFSNSRSEMNVSTLELGDSALYLCASSLAGTGELFFGEGSRLTVL.

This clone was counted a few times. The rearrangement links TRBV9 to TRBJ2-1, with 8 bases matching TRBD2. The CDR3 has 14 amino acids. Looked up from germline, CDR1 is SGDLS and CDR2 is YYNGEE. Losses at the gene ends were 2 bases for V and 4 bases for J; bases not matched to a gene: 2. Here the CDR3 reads CASSVPGGYNEQFF. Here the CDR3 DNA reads TGTGCCAGCAGCGTCCCGGGAGGGTACAATGAGCAGTTCTTC.

Here the CDR3 reads CASSGTGTEAFF. The CDR3 region has the DNA TGTGCCAGCAGTGGGACAGGGACTGAAGCTTTCTTT. This sequence joins TRBV6-1 and TRBJ1-1, with 8 nucleotides matching TRBD1. The CDR3 covers 12 residues. V lost 4 bases to trimming and J lost 5 bases; unmatched junction nucleotides: 0. Germline assignment: CDR1 MNHNS and CDR2 SASEGT.

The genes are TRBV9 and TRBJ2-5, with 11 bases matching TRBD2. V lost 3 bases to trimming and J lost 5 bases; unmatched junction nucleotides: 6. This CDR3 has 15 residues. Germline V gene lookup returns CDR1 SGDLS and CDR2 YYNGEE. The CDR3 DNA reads TGTGCCAGCAGCGCTAGCGGGGGGAAGGGGGAGACCCAGTACTTC. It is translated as CASSASGGKGETQYF.

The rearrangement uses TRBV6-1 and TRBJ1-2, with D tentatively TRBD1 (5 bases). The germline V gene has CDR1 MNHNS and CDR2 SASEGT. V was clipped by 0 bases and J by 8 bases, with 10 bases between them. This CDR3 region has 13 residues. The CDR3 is CASSEASQGGYTF. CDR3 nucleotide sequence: TGTGCCAGCAGTGAAGCGTCGCAGGGAGGCTACACCTTC.

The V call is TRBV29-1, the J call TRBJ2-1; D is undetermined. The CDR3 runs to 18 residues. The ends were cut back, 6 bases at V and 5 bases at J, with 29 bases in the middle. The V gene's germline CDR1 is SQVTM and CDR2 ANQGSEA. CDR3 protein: CSVPKDVGSPSPHNEQFF. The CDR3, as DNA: TGCAGCGTCCCGAAGGATGTGGGCAGTCCTTCCCCCCACAATGAGCAGTTCTTC.

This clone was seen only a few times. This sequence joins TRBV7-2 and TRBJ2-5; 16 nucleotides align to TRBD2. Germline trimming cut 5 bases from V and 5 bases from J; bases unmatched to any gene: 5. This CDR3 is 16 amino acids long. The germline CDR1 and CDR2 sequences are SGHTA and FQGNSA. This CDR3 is CASSRGLAGGRETQYF. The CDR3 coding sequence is TGTGCCAGCAGCCGGGGACTAGCGGGGGGGCGGGAGACCCAGTACTTC.

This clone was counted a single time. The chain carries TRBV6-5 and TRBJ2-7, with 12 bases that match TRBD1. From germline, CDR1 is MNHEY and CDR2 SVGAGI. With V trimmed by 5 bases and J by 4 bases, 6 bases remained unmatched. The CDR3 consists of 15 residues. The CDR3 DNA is TGTGCCAGCAGTCCACCGGGACAGGGGGCGTACGAGCAGTACTTC. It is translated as CASSPPGQGAYEQYF.

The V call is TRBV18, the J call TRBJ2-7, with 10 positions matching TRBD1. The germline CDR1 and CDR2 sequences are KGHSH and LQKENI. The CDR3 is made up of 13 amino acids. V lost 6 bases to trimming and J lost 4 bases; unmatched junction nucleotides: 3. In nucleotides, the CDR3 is TGTGCCAGCTCTGGGGACAGGGGTTACGAGCAGTACTTC. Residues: CASSGDRGYEQYF.

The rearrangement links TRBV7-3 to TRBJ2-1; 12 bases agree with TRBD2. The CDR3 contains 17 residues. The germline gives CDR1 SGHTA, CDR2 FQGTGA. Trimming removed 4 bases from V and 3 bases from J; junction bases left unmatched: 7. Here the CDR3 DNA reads TGTGCCAGCAGCTCCCGGACTAGCGGGGTATACTACAATGAGCAGTTCTTC. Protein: CASSSRTSGVYYNEQFF.